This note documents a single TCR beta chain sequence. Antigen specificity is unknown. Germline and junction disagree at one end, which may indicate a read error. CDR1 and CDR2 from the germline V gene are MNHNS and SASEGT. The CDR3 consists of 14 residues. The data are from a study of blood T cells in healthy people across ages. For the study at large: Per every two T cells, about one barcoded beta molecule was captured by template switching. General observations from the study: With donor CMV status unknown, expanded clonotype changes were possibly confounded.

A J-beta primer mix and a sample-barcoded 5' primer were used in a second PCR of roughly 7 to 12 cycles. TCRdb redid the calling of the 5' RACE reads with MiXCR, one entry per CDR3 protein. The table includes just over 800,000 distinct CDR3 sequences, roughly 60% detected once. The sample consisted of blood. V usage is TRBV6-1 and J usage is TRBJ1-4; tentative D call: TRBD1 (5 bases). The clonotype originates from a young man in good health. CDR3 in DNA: TGTGCCAGCAGTGACAGGGATCGGGGTGAAGAACTGTTTTTT. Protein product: CASSDRDRGEELFF.